The 28 T cell receptor beta chains presented below share a single source sample, sequenced in a study of cytomegalovirus exposure and HLA in healthy donors. A multiplex PCR was run with 60 Vbeta primers and 13 Jbeta primers. Sequenced by immunoSEQ multiplex PCR; TCRdb stores in-frame clones only, minus some. The sample has roughly 120,000 clones; more than 70% are singletons. The specimen sequenced was PBMCs. Receptors originate from a man aged 45-65 years in good health and CMV-seropositive.

The V gene is TRBV7-9, the J gene TRBJ2-5; the match to TRBD2 covers 9 bases. With V trimmed by 3 bases and J by 4 bases, 3 bases remained unmatched. Germline values: CDR1 SEHNR, CDR2 FQNEAQ (reference sequence). The CDR3 has 14 amino acids. CDR3 sequence reads: CASSFGGGAETQYF. In DNA, the CDR3 is TGTGCCAGCAGCTTTGGCGGGGGGGCAGAGACCCAGTACTTC. Supplemented by reference TRBV7-9 and TRBJ2-5, the full variable domain reads DTGVSQNPRHKITKRGQNVTFRCDPISEHNRLYWYRQTLGQGPEFLTYFQNEAQLEKSRLLSDRFSAERPKGSFSTLEIQRTEQGDSAMYLCASSFGGGAETQYFGPGTRLLVL.

This clone has only a few counts. V gene TRBV5-4 combines with J gene TRBJ2-5; 8 positions match TRBD1. The CDR3 has 16 residues. The germline V gene has CDR1 SGHNT and CDR2 YYREEE (reference sequence). Unmatched junction bases numbered 9, after V lost 4 bases and J lost 1 base. The CDR3 region is CASSLPSGTGQETQYF. DNA of the CDR3: TGTGCCAGCAGCCTCCCATCTGGGACAGGCCAAGAGACCCAGTACTTC.

The chain couples TRBV13 to TRBJ1-2; unclear D gene. Looked up from germline, CDR1 is PRHDT and CDR2 is FYEKMQ (reference sequence). The V end lost 2 bases, the J end lost 11 bases, and 15 bases lay between the germline ends. This CDR3 region has 13 residues. CDR3 amino acids: CASSLHSFPSYTF. The CDR3, as DNA: TGTGCCAGCAGCTTACACAGCTTCCCCTCTTACACCTTC.

This clone was picked up a small number of times. The rearrangement links TRBV7-2 to TRBJ2-7, with D hard to call. The length of the CDR3 is 13 residues. Germline assignment: CDR1 SGHTA and CDR2 FQGNSA. Deletions cut 5 bases from V and 7 bases from J, with 15 bases between. The CDR3 sequence: CASSRTYPLEQYF. The CDR3 DNA follows: TGTGCCAGCAGCCGAACCTACCCCCTAGAGCAGTACTTC.

Notes on this clone: Other DNA sequences in this sample translate to the same CDR3. V and J are TRBV28 and TRBJ2-2; tentatively, D is TRBD1 (5 bases). Germline V lookup: CDR1 MDHEN, CDR2 SYDVKM. The CDR3 runs to 13 residues. V was shortened by 3 bases and J by 5 bases, with 7 bases between the two germline ends. CDR3 DNA sequence: TGTGCCAGCAGTTTTAGGGGAACCGGGGAGCTGTTTTTT. Protein: CASSFRGTGELFF.

This clone was detected once. The V and J genes are TRBV27 and TRBJ1-3; TRBD1 agrees at 8 bases. CDR3 length equals 16 residues. The germline gives CDR1 MNHEY, CDR2 SMNVEV (reference sequence). The V segment lost 5 bases and the J segment 2 bases; nucleotides outside the gene matches: 8. DNA of the CDR3: TGTGCCAGCAGTCGTGCAGGGGGCCGCCCTGGAAACACCATATATTTT. It translates to CASSRAGGRPGNTIYF.

The chain recombines TRBV15 with TRBJ1-2; a weak D match, TRBD1 (5 bases). CDR3 length equals 15 residues. The germline V gene encodes CDR1 LNHNV and CDR2 YYDKDF (reference sequence). Trimming took 0 bases from V and 0 from J, leaving 8 bases between them. CDR3 DNA: TGTGCCACCAGCAGAGATTGGGACTCTAACTATGGCTACACCTTC. This encodes CATSRDWDSNYGYTF. Variable domain in full (rest from reference TRBV15 and TRBJ1-2): DAMVIQNPRYQVTQFGKPVTLSCSQTLNHNVMYWYQQKSSQAPKLLFHYYDKDFNNEADTPDNFQSRRPNTSFCFLDIRSPGLGDTAMYLCATSRDWDSNYGYTFGSGTRLTVV.

V and J are TRBV5-1 and TRBJ2-7, with TRBD2 as a possible D gene (6 bases). The germline V gene encodes CDR1 SGHRS and CDR2 YFSETQ. The CDR3 loop spans 14 amino acids. V was shortened by 2 bases and J by 0 bases, with 9 bases between the two germline ends. Here the CDR3 DNA reads TGCGCCAGCAGCTTCGTGACTAGCTCCTACGAGCAGTACTTC. Protein sequence: CASSFVTSSYEQYF.

This clone was picked up many times. The chain has TRBV7-9 and TRBJ1-5, with D perhaps TRBD1 (6 bases). The germline V gene has CDR1 SEHNR and CDR2 FQNEAQ (reference sequence). CDR3 size: 15 residues. Trimming removed 5 bases from V and 6 bases from J, with 17 bases in between. The DNA of the CDR3 is TGTGCCAGCAGCGCGACCGGGACACCGGGTCAGCCCCAGCATTTT. Translated: CASSATGTPGQPQHF.

This chain uses TRBV7-2 with TRBJ1-1, with D maybe TRBD1 (6 bases). The CDR3 covers 13 residues. In germline, CDR1 is SGHTA, CDR2 FQGNSA. Between the trimmed V and J ends, which lost 4 bases and 1 base, there was a span of 7 bases. The CDR3: CASSSQGNTEAFF. DNA of the CDR3: TGTGCCAGCAGCTCACAGGGGAACACTGAAGCTTTCTTT. Variable domain in full (rest from reference TRBV7-2 and TRBJ1-1): GAGVSQSPSNKVTEKGKDVELRCDPISGHTALYWYRQSLGQGLEFLIYFQGNSAPDKSGLPSDRFSAERTGGSVSTLTIQRTQQEDSAVYLCASSSQGNTEAFFGQGTRLTVV.

This chain joins TRBV19 and TRBJ1-4; 7 bases agree with TRBD1. After removal of 3 bases from V and 6 bases from J, the junction contained 10 bases not matched to a gene. Germline V gene data show CDR1 as LNHDA and CDR2 as SQIVND (reference sequence). The CDR3 has 16 residues. Here the CDR3 reads CASSMDSGTAYEKLFF. As DNA, the CDR3 is TGTGCCAGTAGTATGGACTCCGGGACAGCTTATGAAAAACTGTTTTTT. Filled out from reference TRBV19 and TRBJ1-4, the complete variable domain reads DGGITQSPKYLFRKEGQNVTLSCEQNLNHDAMYWYRQDPGQGLRLIYYSQIVNDFQKGDIAEGYSVSREKKESFPLTVTSAQKNPTAFYLCASSMDSGTAYEKLFFGSGTQLSVL.

This clone was seen just once. The chain has TRBV6-5 and TRBJ1-2, with 8 bases fitting TRBD1. The CDR3 sequence is 15 residues long. Per the germline V gene, CDR1 is MNHEY and CDR2 is SVGAGI. V shed 4 bases, J shed 2 bases, and the junction held 6 bases outside the gene matches. The CDR3 spells CASSFRTGINYGYTF. DNA of the CDR3: TGTGCCAGCAGTTTCCGGACAGGGATAAACTATGGCTACACCTTC.

The V and J genes are TRBV7-9 and TRBJ1-1, with a tentative D call TRBD1 (6 bases). The CDR3 has 15 amino acids. CDR1 is SEHNR, CDR2 FQNEAQ, per germline (reference sequence). The V end lost 5 bases, the J end lost 6 bases, and 19 bases lay between the germline ends. In nucleotides, the CDR3 is TGTGCCAGCAGCGTGGGCACCAGGGGACTATCTGAAGCTTTCTTT. Amino acid sequence: CASSVGTRGLSEAFF.

The chain recombines TRBV19 with TRBJ2-7; a weak D match, TRBD2 (6 bases). The V end lost 7 bases, the J end lost 2 bases, and 15 bases lay between the germline ends. The CDR3 totals 14 residues. The V gene's germline CDR1 is LNHDA and CDR2 SQIVND (reference sequence). The CDR3 loop is CASNIAGPTYEQYF. The CDR3, as DNA: TGTGCCAGTAATATTGCGGGACCGACCTACGAGCAGTACTTC.

In its sample, this clone was seen a few times. The chain combines TRBV28 with TRBJ1-2; 8 positions match TRBD1. CDR3 length: 12 residues. The germline CDR1 and CDR2 sequences are MDHEN and SYDVKM. Unmatched junction bases numbered 0, after V lost 5 bases and J lost 4 bases. The CDR3 loop reads CASSGQGYGYTF. For the CDR3, the DNA is TGTGCCAGCAGTGGACAGGGCTATGGCTACACCTTC.

The gene calls are TRBV5-4 and TRBJ1-2, with D tentatively TRBD1 (5 bases). The V and J ends lost 2 bases and 8 bases respectively, with 19 bases between them. This CDR3 has 15 amino acids. Germline V CDR1 and CDR2: SGHNT, YYREEE (reference sequence). CDR3 sequence (DNA): TGTGCCAGCAGCTTCGGGACGGAGCGGGTTGGGGGCTACACCTTC. Amino acid sequence: CASSFGTERVGGYTF.

The V call is TRBV25-1, the J call TRBJ1-2; D uncertain. There are 13 residues in the CDR3. Trimming removed 3 bases from V and 4 bases from J, with 9 bases in between. Per the germline V gene, CDR1 is MGHDK and CDR2 is SYGVNS. This chain's CDR3 is CASSEGLVYGYTF. CDR3 DNA: TGTGCCAGCAGTGAGGGCCTTGTCTATGGCTACACCTTC.

The J gene is TRBJ1-2, the V gene TRBV6-5, with 10 bases identical to TRBD1. Trimming removed 6 bases from V and 5 bases from J; junction bases left unmatched: 3. The V gene's germline CDR1 is MNHEY and CDR2 SVGAGI. This CDR3 spans 13 amino acids. The CDR3 DNA follows: TGTGCCAGCAGCCCGGACAGGGGGTATGGCTACACCTTC. Translated, it gives CASSPDRGYGYTF.

The rearrangement uses TRBV7-2 and TRBJ2-7; the match to TRBD2 covers 11 bases. Trimming removed 5 bases from V and 0 bases from J; junction bases left unmatched: 9. Germline CDR1 SGHTA, CDR2 FQGNSA. This CDR3 is built from 17 residues. CDR3 sequence (DNA): TGTGCCAGCAGCCCTACTAGCGGGGGTGCTAGCTCCTACGAGCAGTACTTC. Its translation is CASSPTSGGASSYEQYF.

The V and J genes are TRBV19 and TRBJ2-2, with a weak D call TRBD1 (6 bases). Per the germline V gene, CDR1 is LNHDA and CDR2 is SQIVND (reference sequence). The CDR3 has 19 amino acids. The V end lost 4 bases, the J end lost 0 bases, and 21 bases lay between the germline ends. CDR3 amino acids: CASSTRQVLNHANTGELFF. The DNA for the CDR3 is TGTGCCAGTAGTACTCGACAGGTACTTAATCACGCGAACACCGGGGAGCTGTTTTTT.

This chain uses TRBV28 with TRBJ1-6; TRBD1 aligns across 9 bases. CDR1 is MDHEN and CDR2 is SYDVKM in the germline V gene. Trimming took 6 bases from V and 7 from J; bases not matched to a gene: 4. This CDR3 region has 14 residues. The CDR3 DNA sequence: TGTGCCAGCAGGCCGACAGGGGGGAATTCACCCCTCCACTTT. Translating gives CASRPTGGNSPLHF.

The chain has TRBV28 and TRBJ2-2; 8 bases are shared with TRBD2. Germline assignment: CDR1 MDHEN and CDR2 SYDVKM. The V and J ends lost 5 bases and 7 bases, in that order; junction bases with no gene match: 18. The CDR3 spans 18 residues. The CDR3 region is CASSPLAGQREFGGELFF. The CDR3, as DNA: TGTGCCAGCAGTCCCTTGGCGGGGCAGCGGGAGTTCGGCGGGGAGCTGTTTTTT.

The chain carries TRBV5-5 and TRBJ1-4; perhaps TRBD1 as D (6 bases). CDR3 length: 14 residues. Germline V gene sequence: CDR1 SGHKS, CDR2 YYEKEE (reference sequence). Trimming shortened V by 4 bases and J by 8 bases, and 15 bases separated the two germline ends. CDR3 loop: CASSREQGREKLFF. The CDR3 DNA follows: TGTGCCAGCAGCCGGGAACAGGGTCGCGAAAAACTGTTTTTT.

V gene TRBV10-1 combines with J gene TRBJ1-1; D remains unclear. CDR1 and CDR2 from the germline V gene are WNHNN and SYGVQD (reference sequence). Trimming removed 8 bases at V and 0 bases at J, with 10 bases between. The CDR3 loop spans 13 amino acids. CDR3 region: CASSAGVNTEAFF. The CDR3 nucleotides read TGCGCCAGCTCCGCCGGTGTGAACACTGAAGCTTTCTTT.

This clone was observed a handful of times. V gene TRBV7-6 combines with J gene TRBJ1-5; no clear D. CDR3 length: 15 amino acids. V was clipped by 3 bases and J by 4 bases, with 13 bases between them. CDR1 and CDR2 from the germline V gene are SGHVS and FNYEAQ. CDR3 sequence (DNA): TGTGCCAGCAGCTTTAGTGATTCTCGAAATCAGCCCCAGCATTTT. Protein sequence: CASSFSDSRNQPQHF.

This sequence joins TRBV18 and TRBJ1-2; D is possibly TRBD1 (6 bases). V shed 3 bases and J shed 1 base, with 9 bases lying between them. Looked up from germline, CDR1 is KGHSH and CDR2 is LQKENI. This CDR3 comprises 14 residues. CDR3 amino acids: CASSPLDSNYGYTF. The CDR3 nucleotides are TGTGCCAGCTCACCCCTGGACAGTAACTATGGCTACACCTTC.

This clone was seen only a few times. The chain uses TRBV29-1 and TRBJ1-1; D is perhaps TRBD1 (5 bases). V lost 1 base to trimming and J lost 7 bases, with 10 bases between them. Germline values: CDR1 SQVTM, CDR2 ANQGSEA. CDR3 length: 12 residues. CDR3 in amino acids: CSVEVRGYEAFF. The CDR3 DNA reads TGCAGCGTTGAAGTACGGGGGTATGAAGCTTTCTTT. The complete variable domain, with remaining parts taken from reference TRBV29-1 and TRBJ1-1, reads SAVISQKPSRDICQRGTSLTIQCQVDSQVTMMFWYRQQPGQSLTLIATANQGSEATYESGFVIDKFPISRPNLTFSTLTVSNMSPEDSSIYLCSVEVRGYEAFFGQGTRLTVV.

V and J are TRBV11-1 and TRBJ2-2, with a weak D call TRBD1 (5 bases). In germline, CDR1 is SGHAT, CDR2 FQDESV (reference sequence). This CDR3 is built from 14 residues. V gave up 3 bases and J gave up 3 bases, with 8 bases separating them. CDR3 loop: CASSLLRDTGELFF. The CDR3 DNA follows: TGTGCCAGCAGCTTGCTCAGGGACACCGGGGAGCTGTTTTTT.